This record covers a single T cell receptor (beta chain). Its antigen is still unknown. The data belong to a study of shared clonotypes between healthy human individuals. Some clones are missing from TCRdb's copy, which holds only in-frame ones; the method was immunoSEQ multiplex PCR. Counted here are a few hundred thousand clones, about 65% occurring once; the ten biggest clones make up 11%. Germline assignment: CDR1 LGHNA and CDR2 YNFKEQ. The CDR3 runs 16 residues. V was pared by 2 bases and J by 2 bases, with 6 bases of the junction left unmatched. Whole-study findings and limits: Blood was the sole source, and tissue repertoires probably differ.

Material for sequencing was memory CD4+ T cells sorted from blood. The subset is: CD45RA-negative fraction. This receptor was obtained from a man under 40 in good health. The rearrangement joins TRBV4-2 to TRBJ2-1; 7 bases line up with TRBD1. The CDR3 sequence: CASSQRTRGTYNEQFF. CDR3 nucleotides: TGTGCCAGCAGCCAACGGACCAGGGGGACCTACAATGAGCAGTTCTTC.